Given below is one T cell receptor (beta chain) in context. The sample is drawn from a study of blood T cell repertoires in COVID-19. Study as a whole: The United States, Italy and Spain supplied acute and convalescent COVID-19 samples. Nucleic acid was either cDNA or gDNA, and it came from T cells, B-cell-depleted T cells, or PBMCs.

Authors' analysis steps: Amplified reference gene primers provided the basis for estimating nucleated cell counts. Using immunoSEQ multiplex PCR, the repertoire was profiled, and TCRdb retains in-frame clones only, with some absent. The V and J calls and the clone size are those of that table, but D and trimming were determined from the DNA. Of 150,000 to 200,000 clones in the sample, approximately 87% were seen once. V shed 0 bases, J shed 7 bases, and the junction held 7 bases outside the gene matches. Germline loops: CDR1 SGHDT, CDR2 YYEEEE. The CDR3 totals 16 residues. The sequencing sample was made of peripheral blood. This chain uses TRBV5-6 with TRBJ2-1, with 10 nucleotides matching TRBD2. The clonotype originates from a man between 18 and 29 years old with active or convalescent COVID-19. The CDR3 DNA reads TGTGCCAGCAGCTTGGTTAGACTAGCGGGTGGTAATGAGCAGTTCTTC. Residues: CASSLVRLAGGNEQFF.